This T cell receptor (beta chain) was obtained from a study of cytomegalovirus exposure and HLA in healthy donors. Study-wide results and limits: An ancestry cluster, one associated with Asian ancestry, reportedly showed fewer N-insertions than the approximately 650-donor mean in a later analysis.

This clone was seen only a few times. Its target is not known. The V end lost 7 bases, the J end lost 6 bases, and 5 bases lay between the germline ends. This CDR3 has 10 amino acids. The germline gives CDR1 MDHEN, CDR2 SYDVKM. PCR was performed using 60 Vbeta and 13 Jbeta primers. Libraries were prepared by immunoSEQ multiplex PCR; TCRdb keeps only in-frame clonotypes and omits some of them. The sample yields 140,000 or so clones, approximately 9% seen once. The chain uses TRBV28 and TRBJ2-3; TRBD2 is a possible D gene (5 bases). The sequence came from a male donor in good health and CMV-seronegative. The sample consisted of PBMCs. The CDR3 sequence: CASTGDTQYF. CDR3 sequence (DNA): TGTGCCAGCACGGGGGATACGCAGTATTTT.